This paragraph covers one TCR beta chain sequence. Its target is not known. Indicated treatment: approximately 18 received Ad26.COV2.S at low or high dose, single or two shots; five or six received placebo; per-sample allocation not given. Samples came from day 63 after the first vaccine or placebo injection. The repertoire was sequenced with immunoSEQ multiplex PCR; TCRdb's copy has only in-frame clones and lacks some. The data show roughly 400,000 clones, approximately 92% seen once. This sample was included in a study of Ad26.COV2.S vaccination and SARS-CoV-2 variants. The CDR3 covers 14 residues. Germline V CDR1 and CDR2: MGHRA, YSYEKL. With 0 bases removed from V and 4 bases from J, the gap between germline ends came to 9 bases. Study conclusions and caveats: Vaccine recipients surpassed placebo recipients in spike-specific TCR breadth. Reportedly, spike-specific CD8+ and CD4+ T cell responses achieved substantial breadth once vaccination had taken place.

The chain carries TRBV4-1 and TRBJ2-5, with D perhaps matching TRBD2 (5 bases). Sequencing used peripheral blood, obtained in a trial of Ad26.COV2.S vaccine versus placebo. The sequence was obtained from a person between 18 and 65 years old who received the Ad26.COV2.S COVID-19 vaccine or a placebo. The CDR3 DNA reads TGCGCCAGCAGCCAAGATCCGGGGAGAGAGACCCAGTACTTC. Translation gives CASSQDPGRETQYF.